One T cell receptor beta chain is described in this entry. Its antigen is not known. The CDR3 spans 14 residues. Germline CDR1 KGHSH, CDR2 LQKENI. Trimming took 3 bases from V and 9 from J; bases not matched to a gene: 6. The data were taken from a study of blood T cells in healthy people across ages. Whole-study context: When template switching was applied, about one barcoded beta molecule was captured per two T cells.

The study, taken as a whole, reports: Unsorted PBMCs ruled out conclusive naive versus antigen-experienced comparison.

A second PCR, run for roughly 7 to 11 cycles, used a sample-barcoded 5' primer plus a J-beta primer mix. Every cDNA was tagged by a template-switch adaptor with 12 random nucleotides. TCRdb processed the 5' RACE reads anew with MiXCR; each CDR3 protein has one entry. The sample has about 970,000 distinct CDR3 sequences, approximately 50% seen once; the top ten hold 20% to 25%. This sequence joins TRBV18 and TRBJ2-1, with 9 bases that match TRBD2. The sequenced sample consisted of blood. The origin of this receptor is a woman aged 60-70 years in good health. The CDR3 is CASSPGGRAFEQFF. The CDR3, as DNA: TGTGCCAGCTCACCGGGCGGGAGGGCCTTTGAGCAGTTCTTC.